This T cell receptor beta chain was captured in a study of OX40 agonist ivuxolimab in advanced cancers. Background on the study: Dose-escalation cases comprised hepatocellular carcinoma, melanoma, renal cell or head and neck cancer. Aged roughly 23 to 90 with a mean of 60 years, they were 75% to 85% male.

A word on this clone: Its antigen is undetermined.

This table comes from immunoSEQ multiplex PCR, and its TCRdb copy is limited to in-frame clones, with some not included. There are about 86,000 clones in the sample; approximately 90% occur only once, and more than 0.95% lies in the top ten. CDR3 length equals 14 residues. Germline V lookup: CDR1 ENHRY, CDR2 SYGVKD. J was trimmed by 10 bases and V by 2 bases; bases with no gene match: 6. Study findings and constraints: Averaging showed that CD8+ T cells had more expanded clones than CD4+ did.

The TCR was taken from an adult with an advanced solid tumor such as melanoma, head and neck, liver or kidney cancer. The chain uses TRBV10-3 and TRBJ2-2, with 8 bases that match TRBD1. Here the sequenced sample was CD4+ or CD8+ T cells sorted from blood, taken in a trial of the OX40 agonist ivuxolimab. The CDR3 is CAISERQGLEELFF. CDR3 in DNA: TGTGCCATCAGTGAGCGACAGGGGCTGGAGGAGCTGTTTTTT.